The 5 T cell receptor beta chains below were found in one sample sequenced in a study of T cell responses to AZD1222 COVID-19 vaccine. The protocol was immunoSEQ multiplex PCR, while the TCRdb copy is restricted to in-frame clones and leaves out a portion. The data show under 30,000 clones, roughly nine tenths seen once. Sample: peripheral blood, taken 28 days after the second AZD1222 dose. The source of these receptors is an adult who received the AZD1222 COVID-19 vaccine.

The chain is built from TRBV29-1 and TRBJ2-2; a weak D match, TRBD1 (6 bases). V was cut by 6 bases and J by 6 bases, with 11 bases left in between. Germline-derived CDR1 and CDR2 are SQVTM and ANQGSEA. This CDR3 has 12 amino acids. CDR3 protein: CSVGGGPGELFF. The DNA of the CDR3 is TGCAGCGTGGGTGGGGGCCCCGGGGAGCTGTTTTTT.

This chain uses TRBV9 with TRBJ1-2, with TRBD1 as a possible D gene (5 bases). The germline V gene has CDR1 SGDLS and CDR2 YYNGEE. This CDR3 contains 13 residues. V gave up 5 bases and J gave up 2 bases, with 10 bases separating them. Here the CDR3 reads CASSSGTNYGYTF. CDR3 in DNA: TGTGCCAGCAGTTCAGGGACCAACTATGGCTACACCTTC.

This clone was observed a handful of times. V gene TRBV7-3 combines with J gene TRBJ1-2; D is uncertain. This CDR3 comprises 15 residues. Germline assignment: CDR1 SGHTA and CDR2 FQGTGA. Trimming removed 8 bases at V and 0 bases at J, with 16 bases between. CDR3 nucleotide sequence: TGTGCCAGCTCCTGGGAGTATCCTACTAACTATGGCTACACCTTC. This codes for CASSWEYPTNYGYTF.

V and J are TRBV6-5 and TRBJ1-5; D is ambiguous. The germline V gene has CDR1 MNHEY and CDR2 SVGAGI. Trimming took 2 bases from V and 4 from J, leaving 6 bases between them. The CDR3 contains 13 residues. The CDR3 DNA sequence: TGTGCCAGCAGTTACACGCAGAATCAGCCCCAGCATTTT. It yields the protein CASSYTQNQPQHF.

The V call is TRBV5-1, the J call TRBJ2-3; D unresolved. Germline V gives CDR1 SGHRS, CDR2 YFSETQ. Trimming shortened V by 5 bases and J by 1 base, and 11 bases separated the two germline ends. The CDR3 contains 14 residues. CDR3 sequence reads: CASRRGMGTDTQYF. Here the CDR3 DNA reads TGCGCCAGCAGGAGAGGAATGGGCACAGATACGCAGTATTTT.